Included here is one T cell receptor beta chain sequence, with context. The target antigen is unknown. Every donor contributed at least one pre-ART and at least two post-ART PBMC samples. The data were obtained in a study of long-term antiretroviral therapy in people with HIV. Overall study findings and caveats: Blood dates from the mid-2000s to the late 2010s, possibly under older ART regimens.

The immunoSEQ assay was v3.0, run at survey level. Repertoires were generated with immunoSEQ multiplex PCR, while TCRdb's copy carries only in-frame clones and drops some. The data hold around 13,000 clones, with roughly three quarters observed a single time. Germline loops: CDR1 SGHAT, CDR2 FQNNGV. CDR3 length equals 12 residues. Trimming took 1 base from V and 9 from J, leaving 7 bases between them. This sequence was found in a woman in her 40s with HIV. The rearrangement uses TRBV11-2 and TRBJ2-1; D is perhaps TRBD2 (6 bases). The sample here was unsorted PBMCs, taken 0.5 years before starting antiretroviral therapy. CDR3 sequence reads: CASSLAGVEQFF. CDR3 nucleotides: TGTGCCAGCAGCTTAGCGGGAGTTGAGCAGTTCTTC.